This TCR beta chain was identified in a study of blood T cell repertoires in COVID-19. Study as a whole: From T cells, B-cell-depleted T cells, or PBMCs came the material, which was cDNA or gDNA.

The assay was immunoSEQ multiplex PCR, and TCRdb's table has in-frame clones only and misses some. The profile shows more than 150,000 clones, around 80% of them singletons. After removal of 6 bases from V and 5 bases from J, the junction contained 13 bases not matched to a gene. This CDR3 spans 15 amino acids. The germline CDR1 and CDR2 sequences are SGHRS and YFSETQ. A few counts support this clone. The receptor comes from a woman aged 80 or over with active or convalescent COVID-19. This chain uses TRBV5-1 with TRBJ2-7; 8 nucleotides agree with TRBD1. Sequencing was performed on peripheral blood. CDR3 nucleotide sequence: TGCGCCAGCACCCCCGGACAGGGCGAAGGGAACGAGCAGTACTTC. The encoded protein is CASTPGQGEGNEQYF.